The rows below give T cell receptor beta chains drawn from one sample of a study of T cell repertoires in cytomegalovirus infection. TCRdb fed the reads into MiXCR, producing one record per CDR3 protein. Altogether under 350,000 distinct CDR3 sequences are present, about 20% being singletons, with the ten largest covering roughly 19%. Antigen specificity for these receptors is unknown. The source was cultured PBMCs, collected from culture after CMV antigen stimulation. The origin of the receptors is a human donor in good health (CMV status not recorded). Some clones in this sample may be carry-over from other donors' samples. The CDR3 runs from the conserved cysteine through the conserved F or W. A D gene is named only where the DNA matches it firmly. Clone size is shown for a subset of rows, as once, few, many or a class of expanded clone.

>TRBV7-8|many|.|TRBJ2-2
CATRLAPNTGELFF
TGTGCCACGAGGCTAGCGCCGAACACCGGGGAGCTGTTTTTT
>TRBV11-2|.|.|TRBJ1-1
CASSLGGASNTEAFF
TGTGCCAGCAGCTTAGGTGGTGCTTCCAACACTGAAGCTTTCTTT
>TRBV11-2|few|.|TRBJ2-2
CASTRSITTANTGELFF
TGTGCCAGCACCCGATCCATCACGACGGCGAACACCGGGGAGCTGTTTTTT
>TRBV20-1|.|.|TRBJ1-1
CSARGNTEAFF
TGCAGTGCTAGGGGGAACACTGAAGCTTTCTTT
>TRBV18|once|.|TRBJ2-3
CASSPPSRPADTQYF
TGTGCCAGCTCACCACCCTCCCGGCCCGCAGATACGCAGTATTTT
>TRBV20-1|few|TRBD2|TRBJ2-6
CSARGLAGVSGANVLTF
TGCAGTGCTAGAGGACTAGCGGGAGTTTCTGGGGCCAACGTCCTGACTTTC
>TRBV12-3/TRBV12-4|.|.|TRBJ2-1
CASSSRQAGNEQFF
TGTGCCAGCAGTTCTCGGCAGGCCGGGAATGAGCAGTTCTTC
>TRBV12-3/TRBV12-4|.|TRBD1|TRBJ1-2
CASSDLWPRRQGDPYGYTF
TGTGCCAGCAGCGATCTTTGGCCCCGTCGACAGGGTGATCCCTATGGCTACACCTTC
>TRBV7-2|many|.|TRBJ2-7
CASSFPTTYEQYF
TGTGCCAGCAGCTTCCCTACCACCTACGAGCAGTACTTC
>TRBV20-1|.|.|TRBJ2-3
CSARVISTDTQYF
TGCAGTGCTAGAGTGATTAGCACAGATACGCAGTATTTT
>TRBV30|.|.|TRBJ1-2
CAWDFRYGYTF
TGTGCCTGGGATTTCCGGTATGGCTACACCTTC
>TRBV18|few|TRBD1|TRBJ1-6
CASSPSDRSSYNSPLHF
TGTGCCAGCTCACCGTCGGACAGGAGCTCCTATAATTCACCCCTCCACTTT
>TRBV7-9|.|TRBD1|TRBJ2-6
CASSRQGRSGANVLTF
TGTGCCAGCAGCCGACAGGGCCGCTCTGGGGCCAACGTCCTGACTTTC
>TRBV20-1|few|.|TRBJ2-2
CSARGGGGGANTGELFF
TGCAGTGCTAGAGGCGGGGGCGGGGGCGCGAACACCGGGGAGCTGTTTTTT
>TRBV7-9|many|TRBD1|TRBJ2-2
CASGKRQGDTGELFF
TGTGCCAGCGGTAAAAGACAGGGGGACACCGGGGAGCTGTTTTTT
>TRBV29-1|few|TRBD1|TRBJ1-2
CSAPGQGENGYTF
TGCAGCGCACCGGGACAGGGAGAAAATGGCTACACCTTC
>TRBV7-6|.|TRBD2|TRBJ2-1
CASSPQKRGNEQFF
TGTGCCAGCAGCCCTCAAAAGCGGGGCAATGAGCAGTTCTTC